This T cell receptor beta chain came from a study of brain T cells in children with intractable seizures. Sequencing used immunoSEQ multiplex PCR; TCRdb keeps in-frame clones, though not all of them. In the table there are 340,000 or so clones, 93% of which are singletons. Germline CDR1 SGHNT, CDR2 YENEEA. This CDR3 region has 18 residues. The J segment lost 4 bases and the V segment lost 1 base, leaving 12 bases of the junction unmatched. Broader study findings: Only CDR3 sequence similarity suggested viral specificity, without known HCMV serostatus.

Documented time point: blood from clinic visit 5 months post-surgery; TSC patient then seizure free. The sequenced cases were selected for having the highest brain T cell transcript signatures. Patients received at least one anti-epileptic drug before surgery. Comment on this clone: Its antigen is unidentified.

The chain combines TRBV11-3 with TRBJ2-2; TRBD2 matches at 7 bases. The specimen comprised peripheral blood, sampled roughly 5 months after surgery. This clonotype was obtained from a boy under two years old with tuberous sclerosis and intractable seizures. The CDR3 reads CASSLVVFAGRATGELFF. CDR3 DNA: TGTGCCAGCAGCTTAGTGGTATTTGCAGGGAGGGCCACCGGGGAGCTGTTTTTT.